This T cell receptor beta chain was documented in a study of blood T cell repertoires in COVID-19. Study in general: Collection of acute and convalescent COVID-19 samples took place in the United States, Italy and Spain. T cells, B-cell-depleted T cells, or PBMCs provided the cDNA or gDNA that served as material.

Original analysis: Cell counts per sample came from amplifying reference gene primers. Data came from immunoSEQ multiplex PCR; TCRdb stores just in-frame clones and leaves some out. V and J calls and clone size are those listed in that table; D and trimming were worked out from the DNA. The sample carries more than 80,000 clones, over 75% recorded once. The sample holds a few counts of this clone. Germline CDR1 and CDR2: KGHSH and LQKENI. The CDR3 length is 17 residues. With 3 bases removed from V and 3 bases from J, the gap between germline ends came to 20 bases. The source material was peripheral blood. V and J are TRBV18 and TRBJ1-2, with no clear D. The TCR originated in an elderly man with acute or convalescent COVID-19. The CDR3 coding sequence is TGTGCCAGCTCACCCCCTTTTTTGAGGGAGGGCCACTATGGCTACACCTTC. Its translation is CASSPPFLREGHYGYTF.